The 9 T cell receptor beta chains below come from one sample, sequenced in a study of Tregs in tolerant kidney transplant recipients. Libraries were prepared by immunoSEQ multiplex PCR; TCRdb keeps only in-frame clonotypes and omits some of them. Its listing shows about 11,000 clones. Recipients received nonmyeloablative bone marrow transplants from related graft donors, with transient mixed chimerism. The sample here was CD8+ T cells from blood (PBMCs), taken 24 months after the transplant. These receptors all stem from a human patient who received a combined kidney and bone marrow transplant. The graft donor may account for some of the T cells.

A note on this clone: The DNA ends 3 residues before the CDR3 does, and the rest of the CDR3 is filled in from the germline J gene. The V call is TRBV5-4, the J call TRBJ2-7; 9 bases map to TRBD2. With V trimmed by 9 bases and J by 2 bases, 9 bases remained unmatched. This CDR3 has 14 amino acids. Germline V CDR1 and CDR2: SGHNT, YYREEE (reference sequence). The sequenced part of the CDR3 DNA is TGTGCCACCTCCCTGGGACTAGCAGCCTACGAG. Translation: CATSLGLAAYE. The whole CDR3 protein is CATSLGLAAYEQYF.

Details on this clone: The CDR3 is cut off 3 residues early in the read; its end comes from the germline J gene. The chain uses TRBV7-7 and TRBJ2-1; possible D gene TRBD1, 6 bases. V lost 5 bases and J lost 5, with 16 bases in between. Looked up from germline, CDR1 is SSHAT and CDR2 is FNYEAQ (reference sequence). This CDR3 is 15 amino acids long. The DNA read from the CDR3 is TGTGCCAGCAGCCGGGAACCAGGGGAAAACAATGAG. It yields the protein CASSREPGENNE. From start to end, the CDR3 is CASSREPGENNEQFF.

For this clone: The sequenced fragment ends 3 residues before the CDR3 boundary, so the rest is inferred from the germline J gene. The rearrangement uses TRBV19 and TRBJ2-7, with D uncertain. The CDR3 has 13 amino acids. CDR1 LNHDA and CDR2 SQIVND come from the germline V gene (reference sequence). The germline V and J ends were trimmed by 1 base and 4 bases, with 8 bases remaining between them. Partial CDR3 DNA: TGTGCCAGTAGTATAGTCCACCTATACGAG. Translation: CASSIVHLYE. In full, the CDR3 is CASSIVHLYEQYF. The whole variable domain, remainder taken from reference TRBV19 and TRBJ2-7, is DGGITQSPKYLFRKEGQNVTLSCEQNLNHDAMYWYRQDPGQGLRLIYYSQIVNDFQKGDIAEGYSVSREKKESFPLTVTSAQKNPTAFYLCASSIVHLYEQYFGPGTRLTVT.

Comment on this clone: The read is 3 residues too short to cover the CDR3 end, so that end is filled in from the germline J gene. The rearrangement links TRBV11-2 to TRBJ1-1; maybe TRBD1 (5 bases). Germline CDR1 SGHAT, CDR2 FQNNGV. This CDR3 has 15 amino acids. Deletions cut 5 bases from V and 3 bases from J, with 16 bases between. The part of the CDR3 DNA that was read is TGTGCCAGCAGCCCCTCCCCCAGGGTATACACTGAA. Translated, it gives CASSPSPRVYTE. The CDR3 in its entirety is CASSPSPRVYTEAFF.

Turning to this clone: Read sequence stops 3 residues before the CDR3 end, and the germline J gene provides the missing end. This chain links TRBV5-1 with TRBJ2-2, with 8 bases lining up with TRBD1. J lost 1 base, V lost 0 bases, and 2 bases had no gene match. Germline lookup yields CDR1 SGHRS and CDR2 YFSETQ. This CDR3 has 16 amino acids. The sequenced CDR3 bases are TGCGCCAGCAGCTTGGCAGGGACAGGGAACACCGGGGAG. It yields the protein CASSLAGTGNTGE. The full-length CDR3 reads as CASSLAGTGNTGELFF.

To note about this clone: The read ends 3 residues early relative to the CDR3; the germline J gene fills the gap. This chain links TRBV6-1 with TRBJ2-2, with 9 bases lining up with TRBD2. The germline V gene encodes CDR1 MNHNS and CDR2 SASEGT. The CDR3 loop spans 16 amino acids. The junction had 10 bases not matched to a gene; V was cut back by 4 bases and J by 7 bases. This CDR3 is CASSGPLAGRIGELFF. The DNA read from the CDR3 is TGTGCCAGCAGTGGGCCGCTAGCGGGACGGATCGGGGAG.

In regard to this clone: The read gets to within 3 residues of the CDR3 end, and the germline J gene fills in the rest. The gene calls are TRBV7-6 and TRBJ2-7, with TRBD1 identical over 9 bases. The CDR3 has 15 residues. CDR1 SGHVS and CDR2 FNYEAQ come from the germline V gene. V trimming: 1 base; J trimming: 4 bases; junction bases outside the gene matches: 5. The CDR3 here is CASSLVDRGGYEQYF. The covered CDR3 bases are TGTGCCAGCAGCTTAGTGGACAGGGGAGGGTACGAG.

As for this clone: The read ends 3 residues shy of where the CDR3 ends; the end is completed using the germline J gene. The rearrangement joins TRBV19 to TRBJ2-3; 8 bases match TRBD1. The CDR3 spans 17 residues. V was clipped by 0 bases and J by 4 bases; unmatched bases: 9. Germline loops: CDR1 LNHDA, CDR2 SQIVND (reference sequence). The sequenced part of the CDR3 DNA is TGTGCCAGTAGTATAGACGGCTGGACAGGGATTGCAGATACG. Its protein product is CASSIDGWTGIADT. The CDR3 as a whole reads CASSIDGWTGIADTQYF.

A note on this clone: Read sequence stops 3 residues before the CDR3 end, and the germline J gene provides the missing end. This chain links TRBV7-2 with TRBJ2-4; unclear D gene. The CDR3 length is 13 residues. CDR1 and CDR2 (germline): SGHTA, FQGNSA. Trimming pared 10 bases from V and 2 bases from J, leaving 12 bases between. The CDR3 DNA, read in part, is TGTGCCATCCTGAGTAGCACCAAAAACATT. Its translation: CAILSSTKNI. The entire CDR3 protein reads CAILSSTKNIQYF.